This TCR beta chain was found in a study of T cells in Graves' hyperthyroidism and ophthalmopathy. The study defined stable Graves' hyperthyroidism as no ophthalmopathy progression within 18 months. Reasons for excluding patients were uncontrolled infection, other autoimmune disease, pregnancy or lactation. Using RNA transcripts as the source, TCR beta CDR3 regions were amplified. The primer set for the first-round RT-PCR of the TCR CDR3 was HTBI. MiXCR, run by TCRdb on the multiplex PCR reads, gives a single entry per CDR3 protein. The table shows about 210,000 distinct CDR3 sequences, with 15% to 20% occurring only once. CDR3 length: 16 amino acids. V lost 5 bases to trimming and J lost 2 bases; unmatched junction nucleotides: 6. The sample holds a few counts of this clonotype.

The sequence was collected from a man in his fifties or sixties with Graves' hyperthyroidism. Input material: blood. V is TRBV12-3 or TRBV12-4 and J is TRBJ2-5; 12 bases agree with TRBD2. CDR3: CASSRGLAGRQETQYF. DNA of the CDR3: TGTGCCAGCAGTCGCGGACTAGCGGGAAGGCAAGAGACCCAGTACTTC.